Below are 15 T cell receptor beta chains sequenced from a single sample in a study of response to subunit inactivated influenza vaccine. TCRdb re-called the RT-PCR reads through MiXCR, storing one row per CDR3 protein. This sample has 540,000 or so distinct CDR3 sequences, with 13% found just once. This specimen was PBMCs from blood, taken around seven weeks after vaccination. The source is a man in his fifties who received an inactivated influenza vaccine.

This sequence joins TRBV5-6 and TRBJ2-3; 13 bases align to TRBD2. The CDR3 has 17 amino acids. With V trimmed by 2 bases and J by 4 bases, 7 bases remained unmatched. Germline lookup yields CDR1 SGHDT and CDR2 YYEEEE. The CDR3 nucleotides read TGTGCCAGCAGCTTCACTAGCGGGGGGGACCTCCCAGATACGCAGTATTTT. Protein: CASSFTSGGDLPDTQYF.

The chain employs TRBV29-1 and TRBJ2-5; D could derive from TRBD1 or TRBD2 (6 bases each). The CDR3 is 13 residues long. With 1 base removed from V and 4 bases from J, the gap between germline ends came to 10 bases. Germline V gives CDR1 SQVTM, CDR2 ANQGSEA. As DNA, the CDR3 is TGCAGCGTTGAAGGGGGGCGGGGAGAGACCCAGTACTTC. It encodes CSVEGGRGETQYF.

This clonotype was seen more than once but under ten times. V gene TRBV7-9 combines with J gene TRBJ2-1; TRBD2 agrees at 8 bases. The CDR3 is made up of 14 amino acids. Germline loops: CDR1 SEHNR, CDR2 FQNEAQ (reference sequence). The trim removed 2 bases at V and 8 bases at J, leaving 5 bases unmatched. The CDR3 here is CASSLTGGADEQFF. DNA of the CDR3: TGTGCCAGCAGCTTAACCGGGGGGGCCGATGAGCAGTTCTTC.

This clonotype has only a few counts. The CDR3 is CASSLAYGRQPQHF. The CDR3 DNA follows: TGTGCCAGCAGCTTAGCGTATGGGCGTCAGCCCCAGCATTTT. The chain couples TRBV7-2 to TRBJ1-5; D ambiguous. This CDR3 is 14 amino acids long. Germline V lookup: CDR1 SGHTA, CDR2 FQGNSA. V lost 0 bases to trimming and J lost 6 bases, with 9 bases between them.

The genes are TRBV7-3 and TRBJ1-5; D is ambiguous. CDR1 is SGHTA and CDR2 is FQGTGA in the germline V gene. Trimming stripped 3 bases from V and 2 bases from J, with 14 bases between. CDR3 length equals 16 residues. The CDR3 reads CASSFKEELRNQPQHF. The CDR3 region has the DNA TGTGCCAGCAGCTTTAAGGAGGAATTGCGCAATCAGCCCCAGCATTTT.

This clonotype has a count of ten or more. The rearrangement uses TRBV12-3 or TRBV12-4 and TRBJ2-7; 8 nucleotides line up with TRBD2. This CDR3 spans 14 amino acids. V lost 5 bases and J lost 2; bases outside the gene matches: 5. The CDR3 reads CASSMTSAAYEQYF. CDR3 nucleotides: TGTGCCAGCAGTATGACTAGCGCCGCCTACGAGCAGTACTTC.

V gene TRBV6-2 or TRBV6-3 combines with J gene TRBJ2-5, with TRBD2 matching over 9 bases. The CDR3 length is 14 residues. The V and J ends lost 6 bases and 2 bases, in that order; junction bases with no gene match: 4. Germline CDR1 reads MNHEY; CDR2 reads SVGEGT. The CDR3 bases are TGTGCCAGCAGGGCTAGCGGGGTTCAAGAGACCCAGTACTTC. Translating it yields CASRASGVQETQYF.

The chain recombines TRBV4-2 with TRBJ1-4; no reliable D call. CDR1 is LGHNA and CDR2 is YNFKEQ in the germline V gene. Trimming shortened V by 4 bases and J by 6 bases, and 18 bases separated the two germline ends. This CDR3 is built from 16 residues. As DNA, the CDR3 is TGTGCCAGCAGCCCTTGGGGAGAGAGCAATGATGAAAAACTGTTTTTT. Encoded protein: CASSPWGESNDEKLFF.

The chain combines TRBV15 with TRBJ2-7, with unresolved D. Germline CDR1 and CDR2: LNHNV and YYDKDF (reference sequence). The CDR3 runs 15 residues. V was trimmed by 0 bases and J by 5 bases, leaving 14 bases between them. CDR3 coding DNA: TGTGCCACCAGCAGAGATCTGGGCTTAACCCACGAGCAGTACTTC. Its translation is CATSRDLGLTHEQYF.

This clonotype has a count of ten or more. The chain combines TRBV7-3 with TRBJ2-2, with D tentatively TRBD2 (6 bases). Germline V gene data show CDR1 as SGHTA and CDR2 as FQGTGA. The length of the CDR3 is 19 residues. Between the trimmed V and J ends, which lost 5 bases and 5 bases, there was a span of 27 bases. The CDR3 reads CASSPTSPGLTAGTGELFF. The DNA of the CDR3 is TGTGCCAGCAGCCCAACGTCCCCGGGACTCACCGCCGGGACCGGGGAGCTGTTTTTT.

This clonotype appeared a few times. The chain links TRBV20-1 to TRBJ2-3; D gene unclear. The length of the CDR3 is 11 residues. The V end was cut by 6 bases, the J end by 5 bases, with 9 bases between. The germline V gene encodes CDR1 DFQATT and CDR2 SNEGSKA (reference sequence). The CDR3 coding sequence is TGCAGTGCAGGGAAGGGAGATACGCAGTATTTT. It specifies CSAGKGDTQYF.

Only a few counts were recorded for this clonotype. The chain is built from TRBV2 and TRBJ2-2, with TRBD2 matching 7 bases. After removal of 7 bases from V and 0 bases from J, the junction contained 5 bases not matched to a gene. CDR3 length: 15 amino acids. The germline V gene encodes CDR1 SNHLY and CDR2 FYNNEI. The CDR3, as DNA: TGTGCCAGCACCGGGGGAGGGGCGAACACCGGGGAGCTGTTTTTT. Its translation is CASTGGGANTGELFF.

This chain links TRBV3-1 with TRBJ1-4; 7 positions agree with TRBD1. Unmatched junction bases numbered 18, after V lost 2 bases and J lost 0 bases. Germline V lookup: CDR1 LGHDT, CDR2 YNNKEL (reference sequence). The CDR3 totals 21 residues. As DNA, the CDR3 is TGTGCCAGCAGCCAATGGCCGGACCGGGACAGCCGAAATGCAACTAATGAAAAACTGTTTTTT. It encodes CASSQWPDRDSRNATNEKLFF.

The table lists this clonotype with many counts. V and J are TRBV5-1 and TRBJ2-7; D ambiguous. This CDR3 contains 13 residues. V dropped 7 bases and J dropped 6 bases, with 17 bases sitting between them. Germline V gene data show CDR1 as SGHRS and CDR2 as YFSETQ. CDR3 loop: CASAFSGSSEQYF. The CDR3 bases are TGCGCCAGCGCGTTTTCAGGCAGTAGCGAGCAGTACTTC.

This clonotype was detected many times. This chain connects TRBV10-3 to TRBJ2-1; a possible D gene is TRBD2 (6 bases). V dropped 8 bases and J dropped 3 bases, with 11 bases sitting between them. Looked up from germline, CDR1 is ENHRY and CDR2 is SYGVKD. This CDR3 is built from 13 residues. CDR3 amino acids: CAIGRDFYNEQFF. The DNA for the CDR3 is TGTGCCATCGGCAGGGACTTCTACAATGAGCAGTTCTTC.